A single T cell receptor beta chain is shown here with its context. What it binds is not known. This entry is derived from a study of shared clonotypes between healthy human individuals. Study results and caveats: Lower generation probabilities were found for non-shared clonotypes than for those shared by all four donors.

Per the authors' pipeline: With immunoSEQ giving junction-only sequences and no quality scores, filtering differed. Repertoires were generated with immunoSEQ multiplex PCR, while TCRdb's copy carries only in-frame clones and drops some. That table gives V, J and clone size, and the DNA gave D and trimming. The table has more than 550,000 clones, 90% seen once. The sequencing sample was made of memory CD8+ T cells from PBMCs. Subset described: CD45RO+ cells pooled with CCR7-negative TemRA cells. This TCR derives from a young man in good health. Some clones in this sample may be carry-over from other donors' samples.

The CDR3 DNA reads TGTGCCAGCAGCGGAGGGACAGAAATCTACGAGCAGTACTTC. This sequence encodes CASSGGTEIYEQYF. The chain couples TRBV9 to TRBJ2-7; TRBD1 aligns across 7 bases. The CDR3 is 14 amino acids. Germline trimming cut 3 bases from V and 3 bases from J; bases unmatched to any gene: 6. Germline CDR1 SGDLS, CDR2 YYNGEE.